One sample yielded the 9 T cell receptor beta chains listed below, sequenced in a study of low-dose radiotherapy and immunotherapy resistance in tumors (dated by TCRdb to the early 2020s). To make first-strand cDNA, Superscript III was used along with a set of TRAV- and TRBV-specific primers so that both the TCRalpha and TCRbeta chains were covered. TCRs were amplified with Phusion for 20 PCR cycles, with a constant-region primer paired with the adapter attached to the V primers. TCRdb handled the public reads itself, with Q25 trimming in fastp and clone calling in MiXCR, and kept productive beta chains. All rows with the same CDR3 protein become a single entry with the most common DNA and genes. This sample holds fewer than 20,000 distinct CDR3 sequences; approximately 79% were observed only once. The ten largest clones add up to more than 9.5% of the sample. The receptors originated from a human donor with advanced metastatic prostate, ovarian, gallbladder or colorectal cancer (not recorded which). This table probably holds off-target reads from a library built for another chain.

This sequence joins TRBV6-8 and TRBJ2-1; 10 nucleotides align to TRBD2. This CDR3 has 15 amino acids. Germline V gene lookup returns CDR1 MNHGY and CDR2 SAAAGT. Trimming removed 5 bases from V and 11 bases from J; junction bases left unmatched: 12. This chain's CDR3 is CASSGLGLAVFKQFF. For the CDR3, the DNA is TGTGCCAGCAGTGGGCTCGGACTAGCGGTCTTTAAGCAGTTCTTC.

J is TRBJ1-1 and V is TRBV28, with 7 bases identical to TRBD1. The CDR3 spans 12 residues. Per germline, CDR1 MDHEN and CDR2 SYDVKM. Unmatched junction bases numbered 10, after V lost 7 bases and J lost 11 bases. CDR3 DNA sequence: TGTGCCAGCACCAGGGGGAAAGGGCCGGCTTTCTTT. Its translation: CASTRGKGPAFF.

The chain employs TRBV7-9 and TRBJ2-1; 10 bases map to TRBD2. There are 15 residues in the CDR3. V lost 3 bases to trimming and J lost 2 bases; unmatched junction nucleotides: 1. Per the germline V gene, CDR1 is SEHNR and CDR2 is FQNEAQ (reference sequence). DNA of the CDR3: TGTGCCAGCAGCTTCCTAGCGGGAGCCTACAATGAGCAGTTCTTC. The encoded protein is CASSFLAGAYNEQFF.

This chain links TRBV28 with TRBJ2-7, with D possibly matching TRBD2 (6 bases). Deletions cut 6 bases from V and 8 bases from J, with 23 bases between. The germline CDR1 and CDR2 sequences are MDHEN and SYDVKM. The CDR3 has 15 residues. CDR3 region: CASSPMGLAFSQQYF. The DNA of the CDR3 is TGTGCCAGCAGCCCCATGGGGCTAGCGTTCTCTCAGCAGTACTTC.

The chain joins TRBV4-1 to TRBJ1-5; possibly TRBD1 for D (5 bases). This CDR3 region has 14 residues. Germline CDR1 and CDR2: MGHRA and YSYEKL. V lost 2 bases, J lost 4 bases, and 9 bases lay in between. CDR3 sequence (DNA): TGCGCCAGCAGCCAAACTAGGGGAAATCAGCCCCAGCATTTT. It is translated as CASSQTRGNQPQHF.

The rearrangement uses TRBV6-1 and TRBJ2-3, with 8 bases identical to TRBD2. The V gene end was trimmed by 11 bases and the J gene end by 12 bases; junction bases not matched to a gene: 10. There are 11 residues in the CDR3. Looked up from germline, CDR1 is MNHNS and CDR2 is SASEGT. Here the CDR3 DNA reads TGTGCCTCAGCGGGAGTTCGGGATCAGTATTTT. Its translation: CASAGVRDQYF.

This clonotype has just a few counts. This rearrangement joins TRBV28 to TRBJ2-5; tentatively, D is TRBD1 or TRBD2 (5 bases each). Germline V gene sequence: CDR1 MDHEN, CDR2 SYDVKM. Between the trimmed V and J ends, which lost 10 bases and 6 bases, there was a span of 18 bases. The CDR3 consists of 13 residues. The CDR3 region is CATKGTPVKTQYF. As DNA, the CDR3 is TGTGCCACCAAAGGGACCCCCGTGAAGACCCAGTACTTC.

V and J are TRBV7-3 and TRBJ2-2, with unresolved D. CDR1 is SGHTA, CDR2 FQGTGA, per germline. The CDR3 contains 13 residues. With 5 bases removed from V and 4 bases from J, the gap between germline ends came to 8 bases. CDR3 residues: CASSADGTGELFF. The CDR3 nucleotides are TGTGCCAGCAGCGCCGACGGCACCGGGGAGCTGTTTTTT.

Only one count was recorded for this clonotype. The V gene is TRBV14, the J gene TRBJ2-7; no firm D call. This CDR3 spans 16 amino acids. Trimming cost V 0 bases and J 2 bases, with 14 bases left between them. Germline V gives CDR1 SGHDN, CDR2 FVKESK. The CDR3 spells CASSQDMGSPTYEQYF. In DNA, the CDR3 is TGTGCCAGCAGCCAAGACATGGGTAGCCCTACCTACGAGCAGTACTTC. The whole variable domain, remainder taken from reference TRBV14 and TRBJ2-7, is EAGVTQFPSHSVIEKGQTVTLRCDPISGHDNLYWYRRVMGKEIKFLLHFVKESKQDESGMPNNRFLAERTGGTYSTLKVQPAELEDSGVYFCASSQDMGSPTYEQYFGPGTRLTVT.